The clone carrying this T cell receptor (beta chain) was detected only a few times. The antigen remains unidentified. This sample is drawn from a study of blood T cells in healthy people across ages. Overall study findings and caveats: Relative to aged donors, long-lived donors carried more naive CD4+ cells and displayed higher diversity.

The CDR3 has 16 amino acids. CDR1 SEHNR and CDR2 FQNEAQ come from the germline V gene (reference sequence). Trimming took off 0 bases at V and 4 bases at J, with 13 bases between the two ends. A sample-barcoded 5' primer and a J-beta primer mix were used in a second PCR of roughly 7 to 11 cycles. TCRdb re-derived calls from the 5' RACE reads in MiXCR, one entry per CDR3 protein. The sample lists approximately 1,100,000 distinct CDR3 sequences, 40% to 55% occurring once. The receptor was isolated from a woman aged 55 to 70 in good health. The sequencing sample was made of blood. This chain uses TRBV7-9 with TRBJ2-1; tentative D call: TRBD2 (5 bases). The CDR3 spells CASSLAPAEVYNEQFF. CDR3 DNA sequence: TGTGCCAGCAGCTTAGCACCAGCGGAGGTTTACAATGAGCAGTTCTTC.